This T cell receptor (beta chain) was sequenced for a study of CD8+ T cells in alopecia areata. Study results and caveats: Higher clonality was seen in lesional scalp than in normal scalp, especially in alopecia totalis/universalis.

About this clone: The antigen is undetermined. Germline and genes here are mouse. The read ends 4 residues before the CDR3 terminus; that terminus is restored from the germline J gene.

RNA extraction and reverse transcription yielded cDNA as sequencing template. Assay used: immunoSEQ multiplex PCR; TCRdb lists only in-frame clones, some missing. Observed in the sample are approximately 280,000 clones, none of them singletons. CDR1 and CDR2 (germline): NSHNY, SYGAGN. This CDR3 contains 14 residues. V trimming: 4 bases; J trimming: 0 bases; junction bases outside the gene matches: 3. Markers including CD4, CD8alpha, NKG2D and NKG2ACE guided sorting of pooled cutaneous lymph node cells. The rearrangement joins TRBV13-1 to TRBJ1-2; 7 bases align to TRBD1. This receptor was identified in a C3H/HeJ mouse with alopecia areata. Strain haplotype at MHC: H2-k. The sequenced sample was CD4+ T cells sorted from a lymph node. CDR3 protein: CASSYRGANSDYTF. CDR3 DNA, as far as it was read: TGTGCCAGCAGTTACAGGGGCGCAAACTCC.